This T cell receptor beta chain was documented in a study of beta chain features in type 1 diabetes. About the study: The patient and healthy donor groups were comparable for age, gender and cell yields.

Whole-study findings and limits: Researchers reported that naive, central memory and Treg TCRB repertoires appeared more similar in patients than in healthy donors.

The authors obtained over 95% purity in all sorted populations. Investigators reverse transcribed all isolated RNA, so they sequenced expressed TCRB transcripts. Using immunoSEQ multiplex PCR, the repertoire was profiled, and TCRdb retains in-frame clones only, with some absent. The table shows about 220,000 clones, with roughly 11% occurring only once. This clone was recorded a few times. The antigen is undetermined. The sequenced sample was central memory CD4+ T cells from blood. The clonotype originates from a man younger than 35 in good health.

The CDR3 sequence: CASTKDYGYTF. The CDR3 coding sequence is TGTGCCAGCACCAAAGACTATGGCTACACCTTC. The rearrangement joins TRBV6-5 to TRBJ1-2; unclear D gene. Per the germline V gene, CDR1 is MNHEY and CDR2 is SVGAGI. Trimming pared 7 bases from V and 3 bases from J, leaving 6 bases between. The CDR3 consists of 11 residues.